These 22 T cell receptor beta chains originate from one sample sequenced in a study of cytomegalovirus exposure and HLA in healthy donors (dated by TCRdb to the late 2010s). To prepare the library, the immunoSEQ multiplex PCR assay was applied. For the multiplex PCR, a mixture combining 60 forward primers for TCR Vbeta segments and 13 reverse primers for TCR Jbeta segments was used. TCRdb took this table from immuneACCESS and kept in-frame rearrangements with V and J called. Such tables lack part of the clones; where checked against another copy, unresolved V genes explain under half of the gap, and the rest is unexplained. The sample profile shows approximately 90,000 clones; 76% of them were found once. The ten largest make up just over 3% of the sample. Sequencing was performed on PBMCs. These receptors all stem from a man in his forties in good health and CMV-seronegative.

The J gene is TRBJ2-1, the V gene TRBV9; D may be TRBD2 (5 bases). Germline V lookup: CDR1 SGDLS, CDR2 YYNGEE. With 0 bases removed from V and 0 bases from J, the gap between germline ends came to 10 bases. The CDR3 runs 16 residues. Here the CDR3 reads CASSVDTRISYNEQFF. DNA of the CDR3: TGTGCCAGCAGCGTAGACACTAGAATCTCCTACAATGAGCAGTTCTTC.

In DNA, the CDR3 is TGCAGCGGGAGGACGGCTTGGGACAGGGGAGATGGCTACACCTTC. Its translation is CSGRTAWDRGDGYTF. The chain combines TRBV29-1 with TRBJ1-2; TRBD1 aligns across 10 bases. In germline, CDR1 is SQVTM, CDR2 ANQGSEA. V dropped 7 bases and J dropped 6; count of bases not matched to a gene: 14. The CDR3 totals 15 residues.

This clone was recorded a few times. The chain has TRBV6-6 and TRBJ1-6; 7 bases match TRBD1. Germline values: CDR1 MNHNY, CDR2 SVGAGI (reference sequence). CDR3 length: 13 amino acids. Losses at the gene ends were 6 bases for V and 8 bases for J; bases not matched to a gene: 4. The CDR3 loop is CASSRDSYSPLHF. CDR3 DNA sequence: TGTGCCAGCAGCCGGGACAGTTATTCACCCCTCCACTTT.

The chain joins TRBV7-9 to TRBJ2-1; D is perhaps TRBD2 (5 bases). The CDR3 contains 13 residues. Between the trimmed V and J ends, which lost 4 bases and 8 bases, there was a span of 12 bases. Germline CDR1 and CDR2: SEHNR and FQNEAQ (reference sequence). CDR3 bases: TGTGCCAGCAGCTCACTAGAACGCGATGAGCAGTTCTTC. Its translation: CASSSLERDEQFF. Together with reference TRBV7-9 and TRBJ2-1, the CDR3 gives the full variable domain: DTGVSQNPRHKITKRGQNVTFRCDPISEHNRLYWYRQTLGQGPEFLTYFQNEAQLEKSRLLSDRFSAERPKGSFSTLEIQRTEQGDSAMYLCASSSLERDEQFFGPGTRLTVL.

This chain connects TRBV12-5 to TRBJ1-1, with D possibly TRBD1 on 6 matching bases. The CDR3 has 15 amino acids. Germline values: CDR1 LGHNT, CDR2 FRNRAP. V shed 5 bases and J shed 1 base, with 14 bases lying between them. CDR3 sequence reads: CASGPRQGQNTEAFF. CDR3 coding DNA: TGTGCTAGTGGTCCTAGGCAGGGGCAGAACACTGAAGCTTTCTTT.

Details on this clone: Distinct nucleotide sequences in the sample also encode this CDR3. V usage is TRBV9 and J usage is TRBJ1-2; TRBD1 agrees at 9 bases. J lost 8 bases, V lost 3 bases, and 5 bases had no gene match. The CDR3 sequence is 13 residues long. Germline V gives CDR1 SGDLS, CDR2 YYNGEE. CDR3 sequence: CASSEQGASGYTF. The CDR3 DNA is TGTGCCAGCAGCGAACAGGGGGCGTCCGGCTACACCTTC. Supplemented by reference TRBV9 and TRBJ1-2, the full variable domain reads DSGVTQTPKHLITATGQRVTLRCSPRSGDLSVYWYQQSLDQGLQFLIQYYNGEERAKGNILERFSAQQFPDLHSELNLSSLELGDSALYFCASSEQGASGYTFGSGTRLTVV.

The V call is TRBV11-2, the J call TRBJ2-7, with 8 bases identical to TRBD2. Germline assignment: CDR1 SGHAT and CDR2 FQNNGV. This CDR3 is built from 14 residues. V lost 3 bases, J lost 6 bases, and 7 bases stayed unmatched. The CDR3 sequence is CASSFYRGGSEQYF. The CDR3 DNA is TGTGCCAGCAGCTTTTACCGGGGGGGCTCCGAGCAGTACTTC. Full variable domain (remainder filled in from reference TRBV11-2 and TRBJ2-7): EAGVAQSPRYKIIEKRQSVAFWCNPISGHATLYWYQQILGQGPKLLIQFQNNGVVDDSQLPKDRFSAERLKGVDSTLKIQPAKLEDSAVYLCASSFYRGGSEQYFGPGTRLTVT.

This chain joins TRBV27 and TRBJ1-6; D uncertain. CDR3 size: 17 residues. Germline V gives CDR1 MNHEY, CDR2 SMNVEV (reference sequence). Between the trimmed V and J ends, which lost 3 bases and 0 bases, there was a span of 12 bases. The CDR3 is CASSLGSTFSYNSPLHF. In nucleotides, the CDR3 is TGTGCCAGCAGTTTGGGCAGCACCTTCTCCTATAATTCACCCCTCCACTTT.

The rearrangement uses TRBV7-9 and TRBJ2-2, with a possible D match to TRBD1 (5 bases). Germline CDR1 reads SEHNR; CDR2 reads FQNEAQ (reference sequence). This CDR3 comprises 14 residues. V dropped 1 base and J dropped 4 bases, with 7 bases sitting between them. The CDR3 sequence: CASSLVRVTGELFF. In DNA form, the CDR3 reads TGTGCCAGCAGCTTAGTCAGGGTCACCGGGGAGCTGTTTTTT. Variable domain in full (rest from reference TRBV7-9 and TRBJ2-2): DTGVSQNPRHKITKRGQNVTFRCDPISEHNRLYWYRQTLGQGPEFLTYFQNEAQLEKSRLLSDRFSAERPKGSFSTLEIQRTEQGDSAMYLCASSLVRVTGELFFGEGSRLTVL.

The genes are TRBV19 and TRBJ2-7; perhaps TRBD1 as D (6 bases). Germline CDR1 LNHDA, CDR2 SQIVND (reference sequence). This CDR3 is 14 amino acids long. With 7 bases removed from V and 4 bases from J, the gap between germline ends came to 17 bases. The CDR3 DNA is TGTGCCAGTACCCGGGGCAGGGGTGGTTACGAGCAGTACTTC. This codes for CASTRGRGGYEQYF.

This sequence joins TRBV19 and TRBJ1-5; TRBD1 matches 7 bases. From germline, CDR1 is LNHDA and CDR2 SQIVND (reference sequence). The V gene end was trimmed by 6 bases and the J gene end by 0 bases; junction bases not matched to a gene: 14. The CDR3 has 18 amino acids. CDR3 residues: CASSLPTGRWDSNQPQHF. CDR3 nucleotides: TGTGCCAGTAGCCTCCCGACAGGGAGGTGGGATAGCAATCAGCCCCAGCATTTT.

This chain joins TRBV29-1 and TRBJ1-4; possible D gene TRBD1, 5 bases. Deletions cut 4 bases from V and 2 bases from J, with 11 bases between. CDR1 is SQVTM and CDR2 is ANQGSEA in the germline V gene. The CDR3 is made up of 14 amino acids. DNA for the CDR3: TGCAGCGTTGGTGGAGGGGATACTAATGAAAAACTGTTTTTT. Encoded protein: CSVGGGDTNEKLFF.

The chain employs TRBV29-1 and TRBJ2-7, with D possibly TRBD1 on 6 matching bases. Germline assignment: CDR1 SQVTM and CDR2 ANQGSEA. Trimming shortened V by 6 bases and J by 2 bases, and 14 bases separated the two germline ends. This CDR3 is built from 13 residues. CDR3 residues: CSVQGGHTYEQYF. The CDR3 DNA follows: TGCAGCGTACAGGGTGGCCATACCTACGAGCAGTACTTC.

The chain couples TRBV6-5 to TRBJ2-1, with 8 nucleotides matching TRBD2. J lost 7 bases, V lost 0 bases, and 8 bases had no gene match. CDR3 length: 16 amino acids. CDR1 and CDR2 (germline): MNHEY, SVGAGI. The CDR3 spells CASSYSNGGGINEQFF. Here the CDR3 DNA reads TGTGCCAGCAGTTACTCGAACGGCGGGGGGATAAATGAGCAGTTCTTC.

This clone has just a few counts. The gene calls are TRBV25-1 and TRBJ1-6; D remains unclear. Trimming pared 8 bases from V and 0 bases from J, leaving 11 bases between. The CDR3 totals 15 residues. CDR1 and CDR2 (germline): MGHDK, SYGVNS. This CDR3 is CASAAESSYNSPLHF. The CDR3 DNA follows: TGTGCCAGCGCTGCGGAGAGCTCCTATAATTCACCCCTCCACTTT.

The chain recombines TRBV11-1 with TRBJ2-3, with D perhaps TRBD1 (6 bases). The CDR3 runs to 16 residues. V was clipped by 8 bases and J by 0 bases, with 18 bases between them. CDR1 is SGHAT and CDR2 is FQDESV in the germline V gene (reference sequence). CDR3 nucleotide sequence: TGTGCCAGCGGCTCCAGAACAGGGACCAGCACAGATACGCAGTATTTT. It codes for CASGSRTGTSTDTQYF.

The V and J genes are TRBV23-1 and TRBJ2-7, with 12 nucleotides matching TRBD1. TRBV23-1 is reported as an ORF; its role is uncertain. V lost 8 bases to trimming and J lost 6 bases; unmatched junction nucleotides: 5. This CDR3 spans 13 amino acids. CDR3 in amino acids: CASGDRGLCEQYF. The DNA for the CDR3 is TGCGCCAGCGGGGACAGGGGGCTTTGCGAGCAGTACTTC.

V usage is TRBV7-9 and J usage is TRBJ1-5; TRBD1 aligns across 10 bases. V lost 5 bases and J lost 5; bases outside the gene matches: 3. Germline loops: CDR1 SEHNR, CDR2 FQNEAQ (reference sequence). CDR3 size: 14 residues. This CDR3 reads CASSRGTGDQPQHF. In DNA form, the CDR3 reads TGTGCCAGCAGCCGAGGGACAGGGGATCAGCCCCAGCATTTT.

The rearrangement joins TRBV28 to TRBJ2-3; D gene unclear. The CDR3 covers 15 residues. Germline CDR1 reads MDHEN; CDR2 reads SYDVKM. V lost 5 bases to trimming and J lost 7 bases, with 19 bases between them. CDR3 protein: CASSPSILGAHTQYF. The DNA for the CDR3 is TGTGCCAGCAGTCCTTCTATCCTCGGAGCGCATACGCAGTATTTT.

This clone turned up a few times. The CDR3 sequence: CASSAQVTEAFF. The CDR3 DNA reads TGTGCCAGCAGCGCGCAGGTAACTGAAGCTTTCTTT. The chain has TRBV7-9 and TRBJ1-1; D remains unclear. Germline V gene sequence: CDR1 SEHNR, CDR2 FQNEAQ (reference sequence). Trimming stripped 5 bases from V and 5 bases from J, with 9 bases between. The CDR3 consists of 12 residues.

This chain joins TRBV27 and TRBJ2-5; D may be TRBD2 (5 bases). The V gene's germline CDR1 is MNHEY and CDR2 SMNVEV (reference sequence). Trimming cost V 2 bases and J 5 bases, with 12 bases left between them. CDR3 size: 14 residues. The CDR3 sequence: CASSLNLGGETQYF. The CDR3 bases are TGTGCCAGCAGTTTAAATCTAGGCGGGGAGACCCAGTACTTC.

The chain links TRBV7-9 to TRBJ2-5, with TRBD2 matching 8 bases. V gave up 1 base and J gave up 1 base; unmatched junction bases: 5. Germline lookup yields CDR1 SEHNR and CDR2 FQNEAQ (reference sequence). The CDR3 length is 16 residues. Here the CDR3 reads CASSLGNGGAQETQYF. CDR3 nucleotides: TGTGCCAGCAGCTTAGGAAACGGGGGGGCCCAAGAGACCCAGTACTTC.